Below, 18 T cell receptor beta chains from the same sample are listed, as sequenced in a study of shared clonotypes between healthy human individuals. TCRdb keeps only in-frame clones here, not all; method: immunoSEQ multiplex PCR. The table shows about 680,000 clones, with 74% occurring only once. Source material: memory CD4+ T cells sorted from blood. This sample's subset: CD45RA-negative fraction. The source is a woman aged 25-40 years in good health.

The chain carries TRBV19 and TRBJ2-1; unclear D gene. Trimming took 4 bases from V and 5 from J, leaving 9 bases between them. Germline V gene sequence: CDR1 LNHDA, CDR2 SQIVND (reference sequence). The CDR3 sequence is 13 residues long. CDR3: CASSNRADNEQFF. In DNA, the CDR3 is TGTGCCAGTAGTAATAGGGCCGACAATGAGCAGTTCTTC.

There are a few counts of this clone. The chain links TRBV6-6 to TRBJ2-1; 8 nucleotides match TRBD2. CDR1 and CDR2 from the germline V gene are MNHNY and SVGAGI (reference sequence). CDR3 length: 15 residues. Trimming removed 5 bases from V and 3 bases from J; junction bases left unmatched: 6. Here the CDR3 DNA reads TGTGCCAGCAGTCGTAAGACTAGCGACTACAATGAGCAGTTCTTC. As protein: CASSRKTSDYNEQFF.

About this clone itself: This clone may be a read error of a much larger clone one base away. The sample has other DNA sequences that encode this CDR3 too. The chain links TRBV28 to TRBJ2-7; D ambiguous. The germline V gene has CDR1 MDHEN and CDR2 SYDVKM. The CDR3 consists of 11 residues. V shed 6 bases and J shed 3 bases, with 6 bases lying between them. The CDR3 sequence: CASSTLYEQYF. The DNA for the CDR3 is TGTGCCAGCAGCACCCTCTACGAGCAGTACTTC. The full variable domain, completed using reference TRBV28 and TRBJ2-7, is DVKVTQSSRYLVKRTGEKVFLECVQDMDHENMFWYRQDPGLGLRLIYFSYDVKMKEKGDIPEGYSVSREKKERFSLILESASTNQTSMYLCASSTLYEQYFGPGTRLTVT.

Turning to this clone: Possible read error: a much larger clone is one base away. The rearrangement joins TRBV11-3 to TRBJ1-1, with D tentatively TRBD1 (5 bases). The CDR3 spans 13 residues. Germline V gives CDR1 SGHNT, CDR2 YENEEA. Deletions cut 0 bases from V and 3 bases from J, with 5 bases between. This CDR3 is CASSLEGDTEAFF. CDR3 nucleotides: TGTGCCAGCAGCTTAGAGGGGGACACTGAAGCTTTCTTT.

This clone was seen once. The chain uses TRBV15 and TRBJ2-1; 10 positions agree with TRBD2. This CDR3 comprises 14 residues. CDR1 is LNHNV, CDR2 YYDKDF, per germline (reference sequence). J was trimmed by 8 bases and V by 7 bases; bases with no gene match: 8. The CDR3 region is CATNPGLALDEQFF. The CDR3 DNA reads TGTGCCACCAATCCGGGACTAGCGTTGGATGAGCAGTTCTTC.

The CDR3 nucleotides read TGTGCCAGCAGATGGGAGGCTGCTGGGGCCAACGTCCTGACTTTC. Protein: CASRWEAAGANVLTF. V and J are TRBV14 and TRBJ2-6; D perhaps matches TRBD2 (6 bases). Germline-derived CDR1 and CDR2 are SGHDN and FVKESK. The CDR3 sequence is 15 residues long. Trimming shortened V by 6 bases and J by 2 bases, and 11 bases separated the two germline ends.

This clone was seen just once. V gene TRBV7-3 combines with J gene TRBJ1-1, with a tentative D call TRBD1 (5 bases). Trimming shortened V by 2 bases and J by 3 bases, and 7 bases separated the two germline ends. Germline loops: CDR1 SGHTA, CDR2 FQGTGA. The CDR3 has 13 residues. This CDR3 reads CASSLGGDTEAFF. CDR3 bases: TGTGCCAGCAGCTTAGGGGGAGACACTGAAGCTTTCTTT.

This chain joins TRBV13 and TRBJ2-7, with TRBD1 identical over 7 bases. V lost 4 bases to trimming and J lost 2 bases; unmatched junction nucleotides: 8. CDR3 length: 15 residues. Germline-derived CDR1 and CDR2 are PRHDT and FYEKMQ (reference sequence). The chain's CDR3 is CASSSPGQIPYEQYF. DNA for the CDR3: TGTGCCAGCAGCTCCCCGGGACAGATACCCTACGAGCAGTACTTC.

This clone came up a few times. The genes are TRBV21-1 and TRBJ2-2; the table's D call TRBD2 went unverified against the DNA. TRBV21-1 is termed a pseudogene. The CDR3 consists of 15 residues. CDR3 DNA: TGTGCCAGCAGCAATCTAGCCGAGAACACCGGGGAGCTGTTTTTT. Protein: CASSNLAENTGELFF.

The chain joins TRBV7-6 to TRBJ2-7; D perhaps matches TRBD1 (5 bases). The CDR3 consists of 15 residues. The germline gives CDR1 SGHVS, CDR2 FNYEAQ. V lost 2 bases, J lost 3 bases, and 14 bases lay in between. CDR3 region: CASSLSDPRDYEQYF. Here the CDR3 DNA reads TGTGCCAGCAGCTTAAGCGACCCCAGGGACTACGAGCAGTACTTC. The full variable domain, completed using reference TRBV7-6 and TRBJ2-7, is GAGVSQSPRYKVTKRGQDVALRCDPISGHVSLYWYRQALGQGPEFLTYFNYEAQQDKSGLPNDRFSAERPEGSISTLTIQRTEQRDSAMYRCASSLSDPRDYEQYFGPGTRLTVT.

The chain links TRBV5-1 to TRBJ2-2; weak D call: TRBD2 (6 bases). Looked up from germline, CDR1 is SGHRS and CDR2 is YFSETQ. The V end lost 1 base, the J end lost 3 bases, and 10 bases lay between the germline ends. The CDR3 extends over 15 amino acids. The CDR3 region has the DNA TGCGCCAGCAGCTTGATGAGGGAGGACACCGGGGAGCTGTTTTTT. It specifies CASSLMREDTGELFF. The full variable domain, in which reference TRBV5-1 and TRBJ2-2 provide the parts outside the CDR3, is KAGVTQTPRYLIKTRGQQVTLSCSPISGHRSVSWYQQTPGQGLQFLFEYFSETQRNKGNFPGRFSGRQFSNSRSEMNVSTLELGDSALYLCASSLMREDTGELFFGEGSRLTVL.

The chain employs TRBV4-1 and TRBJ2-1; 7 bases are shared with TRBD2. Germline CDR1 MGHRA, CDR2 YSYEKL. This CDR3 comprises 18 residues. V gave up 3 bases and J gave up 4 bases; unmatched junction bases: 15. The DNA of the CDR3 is TGCGCCAGCAGCCAGGGGAACCTTCTAGCGGCGTCGTACAATGAGCAGTTCTTC. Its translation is CASSQGNLLAASYNEQFF.

The CDR3 region is CSVGADASYEQYF. The CDR3 DNA reads TGCAGCGTCGGCGCGGACGCCTCCTACGAGCAGTACTTC. The chain is built from TRBV29-1 and TRBJ2-7; D is unclear. The CDR3 is 13 residues long. V was clipped by 6 bases and J by 0 bases, with 12 bases between them. Per germline, CDR1 SQVTM and CDR2 ANQGSEA.

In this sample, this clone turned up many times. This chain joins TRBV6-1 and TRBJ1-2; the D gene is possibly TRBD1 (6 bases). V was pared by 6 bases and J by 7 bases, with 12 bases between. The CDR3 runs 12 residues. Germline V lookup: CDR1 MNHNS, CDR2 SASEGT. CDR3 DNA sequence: TGTGCCAGCAGGACCCAGGGGTCTGGCTACACCTTC. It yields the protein CASRTQGSGYTF.

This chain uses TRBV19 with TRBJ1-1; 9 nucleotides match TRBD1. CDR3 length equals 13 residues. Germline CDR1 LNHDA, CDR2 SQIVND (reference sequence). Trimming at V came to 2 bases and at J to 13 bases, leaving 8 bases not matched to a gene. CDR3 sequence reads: CASSIWNRGHIFF. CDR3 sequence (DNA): TGTGCCAGTAGTATATGGAACAGGGGGCATATTTTCTTT.

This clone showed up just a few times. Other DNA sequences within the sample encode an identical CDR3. As DNA, the CDR3 is TGTGCCAGCAGCTTACAGGGGGGTCAGCCCCAGCATTTT. Residues: CASSLQGGQPQHF. The chain uses TRBV7-6 and TRBJ1-5; TRBD1 agrees at 7 bases. This CDR3 is 13 amino acids long. J gave up 6 bases and V 2 bases, and 1 base lay outside the gene matches. The germline V gene encodes CDR1 SGHVS and CDR2 FNYEAQ.

This chain's CDR3 is CASSFLGQGSGNTIYF. The DNA of the CDR3 is TGTGCCAGCAGTTTCCTTGGACAGGGCTCTGGAAACACCATATATTTT. The V and J genes are TRBV28 and TRBJ1-3, with 8 bases aligning to TRBD1. Germline assignment: CDR1 MDHEN and CDR2 SYDVKM. The CDR3 contains 16 residues. J lost 0 bases, V lost 3 bases, and 4 bases had no gene match.

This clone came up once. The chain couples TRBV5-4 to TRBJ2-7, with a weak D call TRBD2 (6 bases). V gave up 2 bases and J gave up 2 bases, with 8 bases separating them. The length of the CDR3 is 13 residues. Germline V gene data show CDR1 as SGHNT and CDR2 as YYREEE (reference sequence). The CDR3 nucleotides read TGTGCCAGCAGCTTCACGGGAGCCTACGAGCAGTACTTC. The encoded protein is CASSFTGAYEQYF.